This T cell receptor (beta chain) comes out of a study of breast tumors, draining lymph nodes, adjacent tissues. Study-level results: Luminal-like breast cancer showed significantly greater tumor-nontumor repertoire similarity than basal-like breast cancer did. Tumor repertoires ranked between lymph nodes and nontumor tissue in diversity, with V and J gene preferences. That most tumor T cells come from lymph nodes remained unproven.

The CDR3 totals 18 residues. CDR1 SGHRS and CDR2 YFSETQ come from the germline V gene. With 4 bases clipped from V and 5 bases from J, the junction kept 16 bases outside the gene matches. TCRdb re-called the multiplex PCR reads with MiXCR, one entry per CDR3 protein. This table has around 17,000 distinct CDR3 sequences, roughly 45% appearing once. This clonotype was seen at least ten times. The antigen is undetermined. Input material: tumor-adjacent breast tissue. The rearrangement joins TRBV5-1 to TRBJ2-3; 10 bases map to TRBD2. This TCR was recovered from a female donor with breast cancer. Some clones in this sample may be carry-over from other donors' samples. The CDR3 here is CASSRLAGAGYVGDTQYF. CDR3 coding DNA: TGCGCCAGCAGCAGGCTAGCGGGAGCGGGGTATGTAGGAGATACGCAGTATTTT.